These 20 T cell receptor beta chains originate from one sample sequenced in a study of blood T cell repertoires in COVID-19. Using immunoSEQ multiplex PCR, the repertoire was profiled, and TCRdb retains in-frame clones only, with some absent. The table includes almost 250,000 clones, around nine tenths detected once. The material sequenced was PBMCs or T cells enriched from blood (not recorded which). These receptors all stem from a woman aged 25-40 years who had recovered from COVID-19.

The rearrangement uses TRBV5-4 and TRBJ1-1, with D perhaps matching TRBD1 (5 bases). Germline CDR1 is SGHNT and CDR2 is YYREEE (reference sequence). There are 14 residues in the CDR3. V lost 1 base and J lost 6, with 13 bases in between. As DNA, the CDR3 is TGTGCCAGCAGCTTGATGTGGGGGGAGGCTGAAGCTTTCTTT. Residues: CASSLMWGEAEAFF. The variable domain in full, with the rest retrieved from reference TRBV5-4 and TRBJ1-1, is ETGVTQSPTHLIKTRGQQVTLRCSSQSGHNTVSWYQQALGQGPQFIFQYYREEENGRGNFPPRFSGLQFPNYSSELNVNALELDDSALYLCASSLMWGEAEAFFGQGTRLTVV.

V is TRBV11-2 and J is TRBJ1-5; the D gene is possibly TRBD1 (6 bases). V gave up 2 bases and J gave up 7 bases, with 12 bases separating them. This CDR3 contains 14 residues. Germline V CDR1 and CDR2: SGHAT, FQNNGV. CDR3 in amino acids: CASSLSDRTQPQHF. Written as DNA, the CDR3 is TGTGCCAGCAGCTTATCCGACAGGACGCAGCCCCAGCATTTT. The full variable domain, its missing parts supplied by reference TRBV11-2 and TRBJ1-5, is EAGVAQSPRYKIIEKRQSVAFWCNPISGHATLYWYQQILGQGPKLLIQFQNNGVVDDSQLPKDRFSAERLKGVDSTLKIQPAKLEDSAVYLCASSLSDRTQPQHFGDGTRLSIL.

The CDR3 nucleotides are TGTGCCAGCAGTTCGACTAGACCGGGCGGGTTCTTC. This gives the protein CASSSTRPGGFF. The chain links TRBV6-2 or TRBV6-3 to TRBJ2-1; possibly TRBD2 for D (6 bases). The CDR3 sequence is 12 residues long. CDR1 and CDR2 from the germline V gene are MNHEY and SVGEGT. Trimming stripped 4 bases from V and 15 bases from J, with 16 bases between.

This rearrangement joins TRBV5-1 to TRBJ2-1, with 8 bases identical to TRBD1. The CDR3 extends over 15 amino acids. Germline V gene data show CDR1 as SGHRS and CDR2 as YFSETQ. J gave up 0 bases and V 3 bases, and 2 bases lay outside the gene matches. CDR3 region: CASSSGQDSYNEQFF. CDR3 in DNA: TGCGCCAGCAGCTCGGGACAGGACTCCTACAATGAGCAGTTCTTC. The full variable domain, with the rest looked up from reference TRBV5-1 and TRBJ2-1, is KAGVTQTPRYLIKTRGQQVTLSCSPISGHRSVSWYQQTPGQGLQFLFEYFSETQRNKGNFPGRFSGRQFSNSRSEMNVSTLELGDSALYLCASSSGQDSYNEQFFGPGTRLTVL.

The gene calls are TRBV4-3 and TRBJ1-5, with 8 bases matching TRBD1. This CDR3 is 15 amino acids long. Germline assignment: CDR1 LGHNA and CDR2 YSLEER. The V and J ends lost 3 bases and 1 base, in that order; junction bases with no gene match: 2. CDR3 nucleotide sequence: TGCGCCAGCAGCCACAGACAGGGGAGCAATCAGCCCCAGCATTTT. This codes for CASSHRQGSNQPQHF.

J is TRBJ2-7 and V is TRBV5-4; 13 bases are shared with TRBD2. V dropped 3 bases and J dropped 6; count of bases not matched to a gene: 6. From germline, CDR1 is SGHNT and CDR2 YYREEE (reference sequence). This CDR3 is 15 amino acids long. For the CDR3, the DNA is TGTGCCAGCAGCTCGGGACTAGCGGGATTTAGCGAGCAGTACTTC. Its translation is CASSSGLAGFSEQYF.

In this sample, this clone turned up a few times. The rearrangement uses TRBV12-3 or TRBV12-4 and TRBJ1-1; the D gene is possibly TRBD1 (5 bases). The CDR3 runs to 12 residues. V lost 6 bases, J lost 6 bases, and 11 bases lay in between. The DNA for the CDR3 is TGTGCCAGCAGAGGCAGGGCGGCTGAAGCTTTCTTT. Protein sequence: CASRGRAAEAFF.

The rearrangement links TRBV29-1 to TRBJ1-4; maybe TRBD1 (5 bases). The length of the CDR3 is 13 residues. Deletions cut 4 bases from V and 7 bases from J, with 13 bases between. Germline V gives CDR1 SQVTM, CDR2 ANQGSEA. The CDR3 here is CSVGVDNGEKLFF. CDR3 nucleotide sequence: TGCAGCGTTGGAGTGGACAACGGTGAAAAACTGTTTTTT.

The chain combines TRBV6-2 or TRBV6-3 with TRBJ2-1, with D unresolved. V gave up 6 bases and J gave up 10 bases, with 19 bases separating them. Germline CDR1 and CDR2: MNHEY and SVGEGT. The CDR3 is 14 amino acids. The CDR3 protein is CASSPPPDRSEQFF. In DNA, the CDR3 is TGTGCCAGCAGCCCCCCCCCTGATCGGTCGGAGCAGTTCTTC.

The chain uses TRBV28 and TRBJ2-2; D remains ambiguous. V lost 6 bases and J lost 5, with 13 bases in between. Germline CDR1 and CDR2: MDHEN and SYDVKM. This CDR3 is built from 14 residues. The CDR3 loop is CASRSAPGTGELFF. The CDR3 DNA reads as TGTGCCAGCAGGTCCGCCCCAGGTACCGGGGAGCTGTTTTTT. Variable domain in full (rest from reference TRBV28 and TRBJ2-2): DVKVTQSSRYLVKRTGEKVFLECVQDMDHENMFWYRQDPGLGLRLIYFSYDVKMKEKGDIPEGYSVSREKKERFSLILESASTNQTSMYLCASRSAPGTGELFFGEGSRLTVL.

The rearrangement joins TRBV14 to TRBJ2-5; 8 bases are shared with TRBD1. The ends lost 2 bases at V and 2 bases at J; junction bases unmatched: 7. The CDR3 is 16 residues long. Germline CDR1 reads SGHDN; CDR2 reads FVKESK. The CDR3 region is CASSQYRGRGQETQYF. In DNA, the CDR3 is TGTGCCAGCAGCCAATACAGGGGGAGAGGGCAAGAGACCCAGTACTTC.

The V and J genes are TRBV3-1 (or the pseudogene TRBV3-2) and TRBJ2-7; 7 bases are shared with TRBD1. Trimming cost V 7 bases and J 0 bases; bases outside gene matches: 6. This CDR3 has 14 amino acids. Germline assignment: CDR1 LGHDT and CDR2 YNNKEL (reference sequence). The CDR3 here is CASTSGTDSYEQYF. CDR3 DNA: TGTGCCAGCACCTCCGGGACAGACTCCTACGAGCAGTACTTC.

The rearrangement uses TRBV7-6 and TRBJ1-4, with a tentative D call TRBD1 (6 bases). The CDR3 sequence is 14 residues long. The V and J ends lost 5 bases and 3 bases respectively, with 10 bases between them. Looked up from germline, CDR1 is SGHVS and CDR2 is FNYEAQ. The CDR3 DNA sequence: TGTGCCAGCAGCATCAGGGGACCTAATGAAAAACTGTTTTTT. Encoded protein: CASSIRGPNEKLFF.

The genes are TRBV28 and TRBJ1-4, with 7 bases lining up with TRBD1. J gave up 5 bases and V 7 bases, and 4 bases lay outside the gene matches. The germline gives CDR1 MDHEN, CDR2 SYDVKM. The CDR3 covers 13 residues. This chain's CDR3 is CASIGGGNEKLFF. As DNA, the CDR3 is TGTGCCAGCATAGGGGGCGGGAATGAAAAACTGTTTTTT.

This chain links TRBV29-1 with TRBJ2-5; unclear D gene. This CDR3 is 16 amino acids long. V shed 4 bases and J shed 4 bases, with 22 bases lying between them. Germline lookup yields CDR1 SQVTM and CDR2 ANQGSEA. The CDR3 loop reads CSVADTGSVVSETQYF. The CDR3 DNA reads TGCAGCGTTGCAGATACGGGTTCAGTTGTCTCAGAGACCCAGTACTTC.

The chain links TRBV4-2 to TRBJ2-5; 13 positions match TRBD2. The CDR3 sequence is 17 residues long. Trimming at V came to 6 bases and at J to 5 bases, leaving 12 bases not matched to a gene. Germline V gene data show CDR1 as LGHNA and CDR2 as YNFKEQ. DNA of the CDR3: TGTGCCAGCAGTCGTGGACTAGCGGGAGATCAGTTGGAGACCCAGTACTTC. Amino acid sequence: CASSRGLAGDQLETQYF.

This clone was observed a handful of times. The chain links TRBV9 to TRBJ1-2; D may be TRBD1 (5 bases). Trimming stripped 1 base from V and 6 bases from J, with 16 bases between. The CDR3 extends over 15 amino acids. CDR1 is SGDLS, CDR2 YYNGEE, per germline. The chain's CDR3 is CASSVYPGRVDGYTF. CDR3 DNA sequence: TGTGCCAGCAGCGTATATCCGGGCAGGGTCGATGGCTACACCTTC.

The CDR3 is CASTQSGQPNTEAFF. The CDR3 nucleotides are TGTGCCAGCACCCAGAGTGGACAGCCGAACACTGAAGCTTTCTTT. This chain links TRBV5-4 with TRBJ1-1, with D perhaps TRBD1 (6 bases). Germline CDR1 is SGHNT and CDR2 is YYREEE (reference sequence). The CDR3 has 15 residues. V dropped 6 bases and J dropped 1 base, with 16 bases sitting between them.

This chain joins TRBV30 and TRBJ2-1, with D maybe TRBD2 (6 bases). Germline V gives CDR1 GTSNPN, CDR2 SVGIG (reference sequence). V was clipped by 0 bases and J by 3 bases, with 9 bases between them. There are 14 residues in the CDR3. The CDR3 loop reads CAWSVGGGYNEQFF. As DNA, the CDR3 is TGTGCCTGGAGTGTCGGGGGAGGCTACAATGAGCAGTTCTTC. The complete variable domain, with remaining parts taken from reference TRBV30 and TRBJ2-1, reads SQTIHQWPATLVQPVGSPLSLECTVEGTSNPNLYWYRQAAGRGLQLLFYSVGIGQISSEVPQNLSASRPQDRQFILSSKKLLLSDSGFYLCAWSVGGGYNEQFFGPGTRLTVL.

The chain recombines TRBV18 with TRBJ1-5; tentatively, D is TRBD1 (5 bases). The CDR3 extends over 13 amino acids. Per germline, CDR1 KGHSH and CDR2 LQKENI. V was cut by 2 bases and J by 6 bases, with 8 bases left in between. CDR3 DNA: TGTGCCAGCTCACCAGGGGCAGGTCAGCCCCAGCATTTT. Translation gives CASSPGAGQPQHF.